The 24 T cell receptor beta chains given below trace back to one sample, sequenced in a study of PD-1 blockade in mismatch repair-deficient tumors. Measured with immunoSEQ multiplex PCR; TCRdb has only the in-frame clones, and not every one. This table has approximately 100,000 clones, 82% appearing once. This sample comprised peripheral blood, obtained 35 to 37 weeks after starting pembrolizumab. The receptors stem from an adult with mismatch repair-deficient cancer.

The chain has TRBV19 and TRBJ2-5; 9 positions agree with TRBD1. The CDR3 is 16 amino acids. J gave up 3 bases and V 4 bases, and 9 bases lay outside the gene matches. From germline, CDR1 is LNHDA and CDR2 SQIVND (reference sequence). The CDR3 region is CASSRGTGRGEETQYF. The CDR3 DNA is TGTGCCAGTAGTAGAGGGACAGGGAGAGGAGAAGAGACCCAGTACTTC. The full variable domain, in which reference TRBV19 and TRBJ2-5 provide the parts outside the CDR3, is DGGITQSPKYLFRKEGQNVTLSCEQNLNHDAMYWYRQDPGQGLRLIYYSQIVNDFQKGDIAEGYSVSREKKESFPLTVTSAQKNPTAFYLCASSRGTGRGEETQYFGPGTRLLVL.

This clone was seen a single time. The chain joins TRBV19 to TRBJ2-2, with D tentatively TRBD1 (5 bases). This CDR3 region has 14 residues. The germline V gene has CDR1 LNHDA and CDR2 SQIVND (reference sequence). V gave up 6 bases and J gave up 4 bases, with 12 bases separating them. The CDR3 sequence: CASSPRGTTGELFF. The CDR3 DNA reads TGTGCCAGTAGCCCAAGGGGTACCACCGGGGAGCTGTTTTTT.

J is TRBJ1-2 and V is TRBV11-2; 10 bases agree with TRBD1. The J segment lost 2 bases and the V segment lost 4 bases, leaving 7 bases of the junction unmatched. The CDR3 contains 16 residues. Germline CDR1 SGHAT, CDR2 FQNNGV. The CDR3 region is CASSSLRQGANYGYTF. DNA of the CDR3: TGTGCCAGCAGCTCTCTCAGACAGGGGGCGAACTATGGCTACACCTTC.

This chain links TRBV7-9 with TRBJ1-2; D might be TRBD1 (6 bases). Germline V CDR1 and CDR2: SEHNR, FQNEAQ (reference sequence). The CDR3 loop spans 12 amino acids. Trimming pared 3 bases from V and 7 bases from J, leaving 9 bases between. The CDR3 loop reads CASSFGTSGYTF. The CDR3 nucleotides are TGTGCCAGCAGCTTCGGGACATCTGGCTACACCTTC.

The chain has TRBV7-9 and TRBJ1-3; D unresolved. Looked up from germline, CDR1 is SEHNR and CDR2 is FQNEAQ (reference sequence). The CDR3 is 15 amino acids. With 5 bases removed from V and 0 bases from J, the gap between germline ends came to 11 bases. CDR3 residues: CASSHGPSSGNTIYF. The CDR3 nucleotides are TGTGCCAGCAGCCACGGACCCTCCTCTGGAAACACCATATATTTT.

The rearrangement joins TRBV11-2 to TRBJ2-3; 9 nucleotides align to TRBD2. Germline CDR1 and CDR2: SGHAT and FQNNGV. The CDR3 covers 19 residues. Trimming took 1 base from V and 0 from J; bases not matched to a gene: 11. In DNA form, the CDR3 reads TGTGCCAGCAGCTTAGTAGCGGGAGTGGAAATCCGGAGCACAGATACGCAGTATTTT. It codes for CASSLVAGVEIRSTDTQYF.

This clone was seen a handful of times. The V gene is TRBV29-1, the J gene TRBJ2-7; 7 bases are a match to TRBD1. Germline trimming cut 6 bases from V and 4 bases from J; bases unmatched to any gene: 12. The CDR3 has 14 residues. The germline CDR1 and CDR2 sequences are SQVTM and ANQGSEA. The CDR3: CSVRPPGTAYEQYF. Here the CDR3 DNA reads TGCAGCGTGCGTCCCCCCGGGACAGCTTACGAGCAGTACTTC.

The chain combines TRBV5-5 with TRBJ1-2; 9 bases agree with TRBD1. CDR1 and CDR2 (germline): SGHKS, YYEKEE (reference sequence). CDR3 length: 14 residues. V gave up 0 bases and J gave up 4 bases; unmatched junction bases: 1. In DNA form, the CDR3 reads TGTGCCAGCAGCTTGGGACAGGGGGGCTATGGCTACACCTTC. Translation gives CASSLGQGGYGYTF.

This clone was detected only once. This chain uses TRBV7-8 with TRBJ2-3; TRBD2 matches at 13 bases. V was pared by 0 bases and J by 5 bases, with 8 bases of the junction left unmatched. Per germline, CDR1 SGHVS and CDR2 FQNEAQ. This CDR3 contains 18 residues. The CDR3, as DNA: TGTGCCAGCAGCTTAGCTGAAAGACTAGCGGGAGGAGGAGATACGCAGTATTTT. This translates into CASSLAERLAGGGDTQYF.

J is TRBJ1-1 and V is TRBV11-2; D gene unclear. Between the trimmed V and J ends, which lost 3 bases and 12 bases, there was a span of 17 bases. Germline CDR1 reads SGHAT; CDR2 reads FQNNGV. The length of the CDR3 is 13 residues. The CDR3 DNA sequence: TGTGCCAGCAGCTTGGGGTTGGCGGGTCTTACTTTCTTT. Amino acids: CASSLGLAGLTFF.

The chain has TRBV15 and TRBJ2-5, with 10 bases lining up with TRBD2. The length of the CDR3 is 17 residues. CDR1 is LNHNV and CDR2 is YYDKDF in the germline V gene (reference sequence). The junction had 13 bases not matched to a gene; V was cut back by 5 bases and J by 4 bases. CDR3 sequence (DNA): TGTGCCACCAGCGAGGGCGGTCTAGCGGGAGTTGGAGAGACCCAGTACTTC. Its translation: CATSEGGLAGVGETQYF.

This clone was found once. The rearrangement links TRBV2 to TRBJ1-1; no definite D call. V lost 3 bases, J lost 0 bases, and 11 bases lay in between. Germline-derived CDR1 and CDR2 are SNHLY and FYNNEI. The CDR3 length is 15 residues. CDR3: CASSENGFMNTEAFF. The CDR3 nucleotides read TGTGCCAGCAGTGAGAACGGATTCATGAACACTGAAGCTTTCTTT. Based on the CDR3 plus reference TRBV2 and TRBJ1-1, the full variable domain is EPEVTQTPSHQVTQMGQEVILRCVPISNHLYFYWYRQILGQKVEFLVSFYNNEISEKSEIFDDQFSVERPDGSNFTLKIRSTKLEDSAMYFCASSENGFMNTEAFFGQGTRLTVV.

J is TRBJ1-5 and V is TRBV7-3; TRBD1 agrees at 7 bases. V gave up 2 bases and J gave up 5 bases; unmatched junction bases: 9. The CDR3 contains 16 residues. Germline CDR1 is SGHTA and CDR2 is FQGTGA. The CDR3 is CASSLDTWQGDQPQHF. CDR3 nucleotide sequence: TGTGCCAGCAGCTTAGACACGTGGCAGGGGGATCAGCCCCAGCATTTT.

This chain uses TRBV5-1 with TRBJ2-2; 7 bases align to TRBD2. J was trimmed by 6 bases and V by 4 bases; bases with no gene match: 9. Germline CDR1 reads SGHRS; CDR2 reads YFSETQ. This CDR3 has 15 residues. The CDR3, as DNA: TGCGCCAGCAGCAGGATTGCGGGAGAACCCGGGGAGCTGTTTTTT. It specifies CASSRIAGEPGELFF.

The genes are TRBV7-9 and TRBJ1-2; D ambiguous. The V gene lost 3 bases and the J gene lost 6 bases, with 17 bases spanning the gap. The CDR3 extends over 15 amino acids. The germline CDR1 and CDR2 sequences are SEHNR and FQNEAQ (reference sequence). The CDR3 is CASSFPLTPGDGYTF. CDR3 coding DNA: TGTGCCAGCAGCTTTCCTCTCACCCCCGGGGATGGCTACACCTTC.

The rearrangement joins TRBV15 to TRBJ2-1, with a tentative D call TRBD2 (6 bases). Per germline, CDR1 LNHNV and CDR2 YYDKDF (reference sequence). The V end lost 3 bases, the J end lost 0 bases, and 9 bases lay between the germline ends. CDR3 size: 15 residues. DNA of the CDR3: TGTGCCACCAGCAGCGGGGGTAGCTCCTACAATGAGCAGTTCTTC. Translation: CATSSGGSSYNEQFF.

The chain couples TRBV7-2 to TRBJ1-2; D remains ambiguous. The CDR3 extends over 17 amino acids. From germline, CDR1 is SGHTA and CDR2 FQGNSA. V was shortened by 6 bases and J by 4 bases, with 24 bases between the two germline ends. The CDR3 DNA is TGTGCCAGCAGACCCGGGAGAGGCAGGCGGAGAGGCTATGGCTACACCTTC. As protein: CASRPGRGRRRGYGYTF.

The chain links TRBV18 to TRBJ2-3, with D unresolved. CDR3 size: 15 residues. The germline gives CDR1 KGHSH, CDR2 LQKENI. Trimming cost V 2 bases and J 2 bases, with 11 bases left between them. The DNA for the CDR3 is TGTGCCAGCTCACCAATGAAAGGCTTCACAGATACGCAGTATTTT. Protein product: CASSPMKGFTDTQYF.

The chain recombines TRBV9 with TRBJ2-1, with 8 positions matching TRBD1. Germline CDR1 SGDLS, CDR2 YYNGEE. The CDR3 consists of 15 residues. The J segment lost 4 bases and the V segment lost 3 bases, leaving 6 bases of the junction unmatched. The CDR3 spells CASSAQGGKYNEQFF. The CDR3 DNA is TGTGCCAGCAGCGCACAGGGGGGCAAATACAATGAGCAGTTCTTC.

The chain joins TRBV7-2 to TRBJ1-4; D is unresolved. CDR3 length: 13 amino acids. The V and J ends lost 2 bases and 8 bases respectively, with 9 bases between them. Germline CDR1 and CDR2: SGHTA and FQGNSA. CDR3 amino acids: CASSLRFDEKLFF. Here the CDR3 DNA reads TGTGCCAGCAGCTTACGATTTGACGAAAAACTGTTTTTT.

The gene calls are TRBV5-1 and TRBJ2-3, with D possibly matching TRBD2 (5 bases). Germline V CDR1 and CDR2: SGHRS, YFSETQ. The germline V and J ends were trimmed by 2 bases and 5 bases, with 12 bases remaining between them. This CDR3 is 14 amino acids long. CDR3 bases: TGCGCCAGCAGCTTCTTGGGAGTGAAAGATACGCAGTATTTT. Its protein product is CASSFLGVKDTQYF.

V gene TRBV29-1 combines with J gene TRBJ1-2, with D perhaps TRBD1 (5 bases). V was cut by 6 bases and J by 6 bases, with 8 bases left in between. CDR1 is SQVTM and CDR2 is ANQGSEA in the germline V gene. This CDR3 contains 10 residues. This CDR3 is CSVDIHGYTF. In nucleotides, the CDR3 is TGCAGCGTGGACATCCATGGCTACACCTTC.

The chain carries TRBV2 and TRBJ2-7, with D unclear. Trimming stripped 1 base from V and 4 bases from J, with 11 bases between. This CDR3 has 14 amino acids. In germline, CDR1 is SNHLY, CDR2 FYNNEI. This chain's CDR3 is CASSEGSAAYEQYF. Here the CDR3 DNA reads TGTGCCAGCAGTGAAGGGTCAGCCGCTTACGAGCAGTACTTC.

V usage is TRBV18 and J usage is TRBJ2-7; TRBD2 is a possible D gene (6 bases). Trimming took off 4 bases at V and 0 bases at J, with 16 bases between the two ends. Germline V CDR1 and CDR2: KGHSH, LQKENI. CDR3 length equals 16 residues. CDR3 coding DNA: TGTGCCAGCTCACAGGGACTCCGAGCGGGCTCCTACGAGCAGTACTTC. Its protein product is CASSQGLRAGSYEQYF.